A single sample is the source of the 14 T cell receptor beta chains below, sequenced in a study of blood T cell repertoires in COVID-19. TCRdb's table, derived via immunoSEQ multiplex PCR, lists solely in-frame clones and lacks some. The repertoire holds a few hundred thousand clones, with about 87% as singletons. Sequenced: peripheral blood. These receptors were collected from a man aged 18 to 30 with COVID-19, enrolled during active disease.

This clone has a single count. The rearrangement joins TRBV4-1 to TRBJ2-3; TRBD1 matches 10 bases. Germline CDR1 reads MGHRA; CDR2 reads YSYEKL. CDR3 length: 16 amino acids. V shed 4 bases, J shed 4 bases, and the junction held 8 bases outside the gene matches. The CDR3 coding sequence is TGCGCCAGCAGCCCCTGGACAGGGGGAATAGCAGATACGCAGTATTTT. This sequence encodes CASSPWTGGIADTQYF.

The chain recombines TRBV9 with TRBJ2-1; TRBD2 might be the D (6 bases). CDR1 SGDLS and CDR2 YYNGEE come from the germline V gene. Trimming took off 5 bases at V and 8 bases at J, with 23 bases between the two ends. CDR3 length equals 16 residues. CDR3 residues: CASSPTTLAGADEQFF. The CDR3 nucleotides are TGTGCCAGCAGTCCTACCACACTAGCCGGTGCCGATGAGCAGTTCTTC.

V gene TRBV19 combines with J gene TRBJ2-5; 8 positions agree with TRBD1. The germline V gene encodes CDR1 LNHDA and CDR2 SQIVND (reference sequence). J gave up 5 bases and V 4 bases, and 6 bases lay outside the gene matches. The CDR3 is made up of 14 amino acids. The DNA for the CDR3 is TGTGCCAGTAGTACCCCAGGGGGCGCGGAGACCCAGTACTTC. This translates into CASSTPGGAETQYF. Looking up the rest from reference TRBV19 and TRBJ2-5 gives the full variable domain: DGGITQSPKYLFRKEGQNVTLSCEQNLNHDAMYWYRQDPGQGLRLIYYSQIVNDFQKGDIAEGYSVSREKKESFPLTVTSAQKNPTAFYLCASSTPGGAETQYFGPGTRLLVL.

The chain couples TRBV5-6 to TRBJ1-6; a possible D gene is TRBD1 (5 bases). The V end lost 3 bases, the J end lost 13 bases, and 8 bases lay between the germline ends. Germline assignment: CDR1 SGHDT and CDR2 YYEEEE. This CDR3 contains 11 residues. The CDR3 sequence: CASSSGGPLHF. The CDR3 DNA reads TGTGCCAGCAGCTCGGGGGGGCCCCTCCACTTT.

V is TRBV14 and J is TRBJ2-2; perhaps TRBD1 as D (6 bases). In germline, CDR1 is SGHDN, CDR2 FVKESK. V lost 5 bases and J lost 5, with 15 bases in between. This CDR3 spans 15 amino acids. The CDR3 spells CASSARSTGTGELFF. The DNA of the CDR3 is TGTGCCAGCAGCGCCCGATCAACAGGGACCGGGGAGCTGTTTTTT.

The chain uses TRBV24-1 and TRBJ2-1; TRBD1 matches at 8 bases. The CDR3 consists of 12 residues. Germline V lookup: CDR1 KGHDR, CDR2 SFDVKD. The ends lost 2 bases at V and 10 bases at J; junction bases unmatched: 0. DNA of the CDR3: TGTGCCACCAGTGATTGGGACAGGGAGCAGTTCTTC. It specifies CATSDWDREQFF.

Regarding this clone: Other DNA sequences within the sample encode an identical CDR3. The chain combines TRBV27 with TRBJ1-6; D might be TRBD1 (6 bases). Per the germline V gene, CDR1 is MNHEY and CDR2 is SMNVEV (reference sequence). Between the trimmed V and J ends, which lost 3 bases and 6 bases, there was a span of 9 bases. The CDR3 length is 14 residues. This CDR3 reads CASSLTGINSPLHF. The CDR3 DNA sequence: TGTGCCAGCAGTTTGACAGGAATTAATTCACCCCTCCACTTT.

Here the CDR3 DNA reads TGTGCCAGCAGTTCTTACAGGGGGAGCTCCTACGAGCAGTACTTC. It encodes CASSSYRGSSYEQYF. This chain joins TRBV6-5 and TRBJ2-7; TRBD1 aligns across 8 bases. Germline V gene sequence: CDR1 MNHEY, CDR2 SVGAGI. The CDR3 is 15 residues long. Trimming at V came to 4 bases and at J to 0 bases, leaving 5 bases not matched to a gene.

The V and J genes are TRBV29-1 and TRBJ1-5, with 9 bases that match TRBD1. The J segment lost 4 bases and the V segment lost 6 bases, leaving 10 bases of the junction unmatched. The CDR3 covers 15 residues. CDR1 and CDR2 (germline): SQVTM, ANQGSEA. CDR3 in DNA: TGCAGCGTCGGTACCGGGACAGGGATTAATCAGCCCCAGCATTTT. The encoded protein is CSVGTGTGINQPQHF.

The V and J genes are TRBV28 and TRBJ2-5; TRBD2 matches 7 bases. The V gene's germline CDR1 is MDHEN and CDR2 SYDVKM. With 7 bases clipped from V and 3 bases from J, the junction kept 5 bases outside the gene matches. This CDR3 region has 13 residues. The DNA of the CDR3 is TGTGCCAGCACCCTGGCGGGGGAAGAGACCCAGTACTTC. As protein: CASTLAGEETQYF.

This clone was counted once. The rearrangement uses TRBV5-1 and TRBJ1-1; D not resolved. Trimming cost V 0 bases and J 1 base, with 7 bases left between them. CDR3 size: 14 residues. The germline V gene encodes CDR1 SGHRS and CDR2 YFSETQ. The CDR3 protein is CASSLDPGNTEAFF. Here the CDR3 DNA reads TGCGCCAGCAGCTTGGATCCGGGGAACACTGAAGCTTTCTTT.

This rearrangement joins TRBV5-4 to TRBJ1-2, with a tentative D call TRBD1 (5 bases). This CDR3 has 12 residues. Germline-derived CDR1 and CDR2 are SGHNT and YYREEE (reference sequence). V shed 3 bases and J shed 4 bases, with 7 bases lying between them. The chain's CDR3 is CASSSDTYGYTF. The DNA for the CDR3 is TGTGCCAGCAGCTCGGACACCTATGGCTACACCTTC.

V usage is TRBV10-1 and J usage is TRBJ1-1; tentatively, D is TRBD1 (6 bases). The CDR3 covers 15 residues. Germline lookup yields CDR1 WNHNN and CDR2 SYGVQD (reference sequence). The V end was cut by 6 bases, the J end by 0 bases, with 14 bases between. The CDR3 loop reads CASRATGGMNTEAFF. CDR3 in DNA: TGCGCCAGCAGAGCGACAGGAGGAATGAACACTGAAGCTTTCTTT.

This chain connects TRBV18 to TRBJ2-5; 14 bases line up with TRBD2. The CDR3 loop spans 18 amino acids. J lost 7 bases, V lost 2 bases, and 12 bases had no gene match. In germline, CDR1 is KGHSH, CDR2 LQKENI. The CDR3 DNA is TGTGCCAGCTCACCATCAACCACAGGACTAGCGGGGGGATCGACCCAGTACTTC. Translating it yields CASSPSTTGLAGGSTQYF.